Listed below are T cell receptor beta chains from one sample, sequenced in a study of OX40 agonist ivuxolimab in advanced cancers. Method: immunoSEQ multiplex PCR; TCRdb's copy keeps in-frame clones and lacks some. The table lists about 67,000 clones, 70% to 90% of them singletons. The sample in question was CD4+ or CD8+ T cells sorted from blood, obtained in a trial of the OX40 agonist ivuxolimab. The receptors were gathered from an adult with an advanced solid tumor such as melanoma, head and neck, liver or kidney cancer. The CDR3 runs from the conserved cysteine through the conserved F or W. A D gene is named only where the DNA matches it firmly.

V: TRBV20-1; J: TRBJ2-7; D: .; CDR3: CSAQHHQEQYF; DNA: TGCAGTGCTCAACACCATCAGGAGCAGTACTTC
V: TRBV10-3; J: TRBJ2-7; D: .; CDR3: CAIKSSYEQYF; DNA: TGTGCCATCAAGAGCTCCTACGAGCAGTACTTC
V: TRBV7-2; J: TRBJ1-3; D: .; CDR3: CASSLSVSGNTIYF; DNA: TGTGCCAGCAGCTTATCAGTCTCTGGAAACACCATATATTTT
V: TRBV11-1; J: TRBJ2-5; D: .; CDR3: CASSLRLNQETQYF; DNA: TGTGCCAGCAGCTTAAGACTAAACCAAGAGACCCAGTACTTC
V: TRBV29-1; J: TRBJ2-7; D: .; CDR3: CSVEDLRREGGSYEQYF; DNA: TGCAGCGTTGAAGATCTAAGGAGAGAGGGAGGCTCCTACGAGCAGTACTTC
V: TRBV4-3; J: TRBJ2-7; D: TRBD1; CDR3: CASSQGQGSYEQYF; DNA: TGCGCCAGCAGCCAAGGACAGGGATCCTACGAGCAGTACTTC
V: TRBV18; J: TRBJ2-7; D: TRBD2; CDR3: CASSPRGDSYEQYF; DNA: TGTGCCAGCTCCCCACGGGGGGACTCCTACGAGCAGTACTTC
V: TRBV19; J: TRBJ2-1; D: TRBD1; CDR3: CASSMQTGVDEQFF; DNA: TGTGCCAGTAGTATGCAGACAGGGGTAGATGAGCAGTTCTTC
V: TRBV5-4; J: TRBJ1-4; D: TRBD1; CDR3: CASSADRDANEKLFF; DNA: TGTGCCAGCAGCGCGGACAGGGATGCTAATGAAAAACTGTTTTTT
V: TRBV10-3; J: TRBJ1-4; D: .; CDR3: CAISEPGPHEKLFF; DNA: TGTGCCATCAGCGAGCCGGGTCCTCATGAAAAACTGTTTTTT
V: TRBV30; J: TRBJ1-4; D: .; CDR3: CAWSVSEKLFF; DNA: TGTGCCTGGAGTGTTTCGGAAAAACTGTTTTTT
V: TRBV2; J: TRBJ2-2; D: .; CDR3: CASSESRNTGELFF; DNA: TGTGCCAGCAGTGAGAGCAGGAACACCGGGGAGCTGTTTTTT
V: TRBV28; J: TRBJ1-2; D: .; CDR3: CASSPYRNGGGYGYTF; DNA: TGTGCCAGCAGTCCCTACAGGAACGGGGGGGGCTATGGCTACACCTTC
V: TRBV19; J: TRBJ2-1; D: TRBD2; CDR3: CASAGLAGAGGEQFF; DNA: TGTGCCAGTGCGGGACTAGCGGGAGCTGGTGGTGAGCAGTTCTTC
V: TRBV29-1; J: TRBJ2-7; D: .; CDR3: CSVIDPGPYEQYF; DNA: TGCAGCGTTATCGACCCGGGACCCTACGAGCAGTACTTC
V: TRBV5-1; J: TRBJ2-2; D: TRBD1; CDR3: CASSLQGAGTGELFF; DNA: TGCGCCAGCAGCCTCCAGGGGGCTGGCACCGGGGAGCTGTTTTTT
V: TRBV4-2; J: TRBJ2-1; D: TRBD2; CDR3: CASSQEGRGGLNEQFF; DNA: TGTGCCAGCAGCCAAGAGGGACGGGGGGGCTTGAATGAGCAGTTCTTC
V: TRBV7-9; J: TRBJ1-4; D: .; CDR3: CASRRGGARGFNEKLFF; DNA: TGTGCCAGCAGGCGCGGCGGGGCGAGGGGCTTTAATGAAAAACTGTTTTTT
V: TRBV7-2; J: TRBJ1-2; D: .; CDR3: CASNGYTF; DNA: TGTGCCAGCAATGGCTACACCTTC